The sample holds many counts of the clone carrying this T cell receptor (beta chain). Its antigen remains unknown. As to time point: persistent/refractory GD, antithyroid drugs over 5 years with positive TRAb. Isolated PBMC RNA provided the starting material for the TCR library. From an endocrinology department in Xi'an, China, came the patients. The data were taken from a study of regulatory T cells in long-lasting Graves disease. Study at large: With positive TSH receptor antibodies and over 5 years of antithyroid drugs, Graves' disease was considered persistent.

The CDR3 is made up of 15 amino acids. Germline CDR1 reads SGHTA; CDR2 reads FQGNSA. The V and J ends lost 5 bases and 6 bases, in that order; junction bases with no gene match: 9. Construction of TCR beta libraries relied on iRepertoire HTBI primers and on Arm-PCR targeting CDR3 regions. TCRdb reprocessed the multiplex PCR reads via MiXCR and lists one record per CDR3 protein. The data hold around 460,000 distinct CDR3 sequences, with 22% observed a single time. Study-wide findings and caveats: The TCR repertoire of persistent Graves' patients was less diverse than that of newly diagnosed ones. There was favoring of TRBV28, TRBJ1-2 and TRBJ2-5 in persistent disease.

The TCR sequence derives from a female donor with Graves disease. This chain uses TRBV7-2 with TRBJ1-2, with 10 positions matching TRBD1. The starting material was peripheral blood mononuclear cells (PBMCs), obtained when the disease was refractory, from a patient treated with antithyroid drugs. The CDR3 DNA sequence: TGTGCCAGCAGCCCCTGGGGGACAGGGGACCATGGCTACACCTTC. This encodes CASSPWGTGDHGYTF.